This TCR beta chain was sequenced in a study of cytomegalovirus exposure and HLA in healthy donors. It was with 60 Vbeta and 13 Jbeta primers that the PCR ran. Sequenced by immunoSEQ multiplex PCR; TCRdb stores in-frame clones only, minus some. Among 85,000 to 100,000 clones listed, 55% to 65% were seen once. Material: PBMCs. The receptor was derived from a human donor in good health.

The CDR3 loop is CASTPQLAGEGGELFF. The CDR3, as DNA: TGCGCCAGCACCCCGCAACTAGCGGGGGAGGGCGGGGAGCTGTTTTTT. The rearrangement uses TRBV5-1 and TRBJ2-2; 11 positions agree with TRBD2. CDR1 and CDR2 (germline): SGHRS, YFSETQ. V shed 6 bases, J shed 7 bases, and the junction held 11 bases outside the gene matches. This CDR3 spans 16 amino acids.